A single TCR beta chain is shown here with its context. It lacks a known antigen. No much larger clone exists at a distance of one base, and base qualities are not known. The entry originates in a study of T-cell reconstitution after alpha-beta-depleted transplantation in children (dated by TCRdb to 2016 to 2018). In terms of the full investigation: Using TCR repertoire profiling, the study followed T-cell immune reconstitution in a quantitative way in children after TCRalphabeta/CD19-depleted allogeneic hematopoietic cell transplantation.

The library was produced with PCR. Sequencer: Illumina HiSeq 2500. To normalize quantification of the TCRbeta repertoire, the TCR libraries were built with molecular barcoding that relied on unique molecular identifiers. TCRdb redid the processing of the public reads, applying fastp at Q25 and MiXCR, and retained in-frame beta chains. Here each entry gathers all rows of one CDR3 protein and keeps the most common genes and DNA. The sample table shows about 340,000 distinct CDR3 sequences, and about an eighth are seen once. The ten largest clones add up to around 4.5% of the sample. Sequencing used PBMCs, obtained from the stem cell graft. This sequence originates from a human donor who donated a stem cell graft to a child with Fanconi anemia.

The DNA reads TGTGCCAGCTCACGGGGCCGTTCGGGTTTGAACTATGGCTACACCTTC. Its product reads: CASSRGRSGLNYGYTF. Recombination connected TRBV18 to TRBJ1-2, with TRBD1 perhaps the D gene, on 5 matching bases. V sheds 4 bases and J sheds 2 bases, leaving 17 bases between their ends. Its CDR3 holds 16 amino acids, cysteine through phenylalanine. CDR3 DNA is the only sequence kept; it has 48 bases, read in frame from the first base. In the germline V gene, CDR1 corresponds to KGHSH and CDR2 to LQKENI.